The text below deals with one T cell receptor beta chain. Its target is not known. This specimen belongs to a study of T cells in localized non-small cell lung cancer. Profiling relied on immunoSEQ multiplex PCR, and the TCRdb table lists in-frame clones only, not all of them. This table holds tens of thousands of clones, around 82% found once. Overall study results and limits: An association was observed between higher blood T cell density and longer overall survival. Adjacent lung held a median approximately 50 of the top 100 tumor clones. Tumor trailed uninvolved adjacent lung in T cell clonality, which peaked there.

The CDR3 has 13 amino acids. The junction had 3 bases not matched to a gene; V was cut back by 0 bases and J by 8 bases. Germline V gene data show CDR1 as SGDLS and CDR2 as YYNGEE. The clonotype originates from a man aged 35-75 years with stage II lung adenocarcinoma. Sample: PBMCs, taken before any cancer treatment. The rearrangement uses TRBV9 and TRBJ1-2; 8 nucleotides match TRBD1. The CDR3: CASSVGTGMGYTF. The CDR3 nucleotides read TGTGCCAGCAGCGTAGGGACAGGGATGGGCTACACCTTC.